These 10 T cell receptor beta chains were sequenced from one sample in a study of blood T cell repertoires in COVID-19. This table comes from immunoSEQ multiplex PCR, and its TCRdb copy is limited to in-frame clones, with some not included. The sample lists around 260,000 clones; roughly 88% were seen once. The sequencing sample was made of peripheral blood. These receptors were obtained from a woman under 40 with active or convalescent COVID-19.

The sample holds one count of this clone. The chain recombines TRBV6-5 with TRBJ1-2; possibly TRBD1 for D (5 bases). In germline, CDR1 is MNHEY, CDR2 SVGAGI. The V end was cut by 6 bases, the J end by 3 bases, with 17 bases between. CDR3 length equals 15 residues. CDR3 amino acids: CASRGQGIPHYGYTF. The CDR3 DNA reads TGTGCCAGCAGAGGACAAGGCATCCCCCACTATGGCTACACCTTC.

The rearrangement uses TRBV6-1 and TRBJ1-5; TRBD1 matches 7 bases. V lost 0 bases to trimming and J lost 2 bases; unmatched junction nucleotides: 7. The CDR3 has 17 residues. CDR1 and CDR2 (germline): MNHNS, SASEGT. CDR3 in DNA: TGTGCCAGCAGTGAAGCTGGCGACAGGGTTGGCAATCAGCCCCAGCATTTT. As protein: CASSEAGDRVGNQPQHF.

The chain links TRBV4-3 to TRBJ1-2; weak D call: TRBD1 (6 bases). Germline V gene lookup returns CDR1 LGHNA and CDR2 YSLEER. Deletions cut 4 bases from V and 2 bases from J, with 17 bases between. The CDR3 is 16 amino acids. CDR3 DNA sequence: TGCGCCAGCAGCCGCGATCACAGGGTCGGGAACTATGGCTACACCTTC. Its protein product is CASSRDHRVGNYGYTF.

The rearrangement uses TRBV30 and TRBJ1-1, with 8 bases aligning to TRBD1. The germline gives CDR1 GTSNPN, CDR2 SVGIG (reference sequence). The J segment lost 1 base and the V segment lost 4 bases, leaving 11 bases of the junction unmatched. The CDR3 extends over 16 amino acids. In DNA form, the CDR3 reads TGTGCCTGGATGACAGGGGATTGGAACCCGAACACTGAAGCTTTCTTT. Translation gives CAWMTGDWNPNTEAFF.

CDR3 residues: CASGMRGAKAFF. In nucleotides, the CDR3 is TGTGCCAGTGGCATGCGGGGAGCGAAAGCTTTCTTT. This sequence joins TRBV19 and TRBJ1-1; D is uncertain. Trimming pared 8 bases from V and 9 bases from J, leaving 16 bases between. This CDR3 region has 12 residues. Germline values: CDR1 LNHDA, CDR2 SQIVND (reference sequence).

The chain combines TRBV28 with TRBJ2-1; 7 nucleotides align to TRBD2. The ends lost 8 bases at V and 4 bases at J; junction bases unmatched: 14. Per germline, CDR1 MDHEN and CDR2 SYDVKM. The CDR3 contains 16 residues. The CDR3 is CASRYGGGTGYNEQFF. CDR3 nucleotides: TGTGCCAGCCGTTACGGGGGAGGGACGGGGTACAATGAGCAGTTCTTC.

The rearrangement links TRBV19 to TRBJ1-5; possible D gene TRBD1, 5 bases. The V gene's germline CDR1 is LNHDA and CDR2 SQIVND (reference sequence). The V end lost 3 bases, the J end lost 9 bases, and 18 bases lay between the germline ends. CDR3 length: 15 amino acids. CDR3 sequence reads: CASSIGGARARPQHF. In DNA, the CDR3 is TGTGCCAGTAGTATTGGCGGGGCCCGTGCCAGGCCCCAGCATTTT.

In this sample, this clone turned up once. The CDR3 region is CASSSRDSSYEQYF. DNA for the CDR3: TGTGCCAGCAGTTCCCGGGACAGCTCCTACGAGCAGTACTTC. The rearrangement links TRBV27 to TRBJ2-7; 7 bases are shared with TRBD1. The V segment lost 4 bases and the J segment 0 bases; nucleotides outside the gene matches: 3. Germline V gene sequence: CDR1 MNHEY, CDR2 SMNVEV (reference sequence). The CDR3 contains 14 residues.

This chain uses TRBV10-3 with TRBJ1-2, with D uncertain. The CDR3 runs 12 residues. The germline CDR1 and CDR2 sequences are ENHRY and SYGVKD. Trimming stripped 2 bases from V and 8 bases from J, with 9 bases between. This CDR3 is CAISENPQGYTF. The DNA for the CDR3 is TGTGCCATCAGTGAGAATCCCCAGGGCTACACCTTC.

CDR3 DNA: TGCGCCAGCAGCCCCATCAGACAGGGATGGTCTGGAAACACCATATATTTT. This gives the protein CASSPIRQGWSGNTIYF. This chain uses TRBV5-1 with TRBJ1-3; TRBD1 agrees at 7 bases. CDR1 is SGHRS and CDR2 is YFSETQ in the germline V gene. The CDR3 totals 17 residues. V shed 4 bases and J 1 base; nucleotides not matched to a gene: 11. Based on the CDR3 plus reference TRBV5-1 and TRBJ1-3, the full variable domain is KAGVTQTPRYLIKTRGQQVTLSCSPISGHRSVSWYQQTPGQGLQFLFEYFSETQRNKGNFPGRFSGRQFSNSRSEMNVSTLELGDSALYLCASSPIRQGWSGNTIYFGEGSWLTVV.